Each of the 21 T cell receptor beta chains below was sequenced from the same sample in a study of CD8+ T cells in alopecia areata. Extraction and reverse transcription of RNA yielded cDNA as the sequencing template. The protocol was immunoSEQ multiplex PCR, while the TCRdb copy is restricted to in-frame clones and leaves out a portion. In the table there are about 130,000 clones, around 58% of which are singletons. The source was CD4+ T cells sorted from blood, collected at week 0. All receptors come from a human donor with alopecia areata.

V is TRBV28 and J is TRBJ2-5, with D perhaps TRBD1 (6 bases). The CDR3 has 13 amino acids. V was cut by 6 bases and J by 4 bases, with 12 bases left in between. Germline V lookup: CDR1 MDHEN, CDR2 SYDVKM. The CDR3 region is CASRSGVAETQYF. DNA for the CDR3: TGTGCCAGCAGATCAGGGGTGGCAGAGACCCAGTACTTC.

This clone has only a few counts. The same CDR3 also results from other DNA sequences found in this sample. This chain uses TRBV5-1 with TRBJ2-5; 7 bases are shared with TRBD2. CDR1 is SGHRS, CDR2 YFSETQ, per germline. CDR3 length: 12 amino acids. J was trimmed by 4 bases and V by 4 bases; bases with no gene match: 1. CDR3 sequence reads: CASSPGGETQYF. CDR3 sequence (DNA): TGCGCCAGCAGCCCGGGAGGAGAGACCCAGTACTTC. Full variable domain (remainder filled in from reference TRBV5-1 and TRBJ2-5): KAGVTQTPRYLIKTRGQQVTLSCSPISGHRSVSWYQQTPGQGLQFLFEYFSETQRNKGNFPGRFSGRQFSNSRSEMNVSTLELGDSALYLCASSPGGETQYFGPGTRLLVL.

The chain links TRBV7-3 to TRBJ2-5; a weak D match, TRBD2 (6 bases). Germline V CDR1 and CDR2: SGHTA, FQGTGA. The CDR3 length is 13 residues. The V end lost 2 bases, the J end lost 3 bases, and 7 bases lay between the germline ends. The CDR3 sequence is CASSLLAEETQYF. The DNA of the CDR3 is TGTGCCAGCAGCTTATTAGCGGAAGAGACCCAGTACTTC.

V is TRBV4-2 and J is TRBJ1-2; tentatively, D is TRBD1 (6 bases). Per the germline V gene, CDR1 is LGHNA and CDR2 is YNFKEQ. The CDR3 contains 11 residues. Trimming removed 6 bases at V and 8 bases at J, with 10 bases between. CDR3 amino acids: CASSQGYGYTF. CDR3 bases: TGTGCCAGCAGTCAGGGGTACGGCTACACCTTC.

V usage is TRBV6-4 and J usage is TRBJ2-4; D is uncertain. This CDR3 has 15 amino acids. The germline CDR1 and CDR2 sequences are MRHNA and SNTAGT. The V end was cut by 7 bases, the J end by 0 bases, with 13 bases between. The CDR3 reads CASTSGPLAKNIQYF. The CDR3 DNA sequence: TGTGCCAGCACTTCCGGGCCCTTAGCCAAAAACATTCAGTACTTC.

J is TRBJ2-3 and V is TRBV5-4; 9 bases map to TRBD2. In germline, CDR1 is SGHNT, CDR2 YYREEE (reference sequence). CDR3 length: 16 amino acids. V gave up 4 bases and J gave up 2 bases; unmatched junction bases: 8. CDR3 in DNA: TGTGCCAGCAGCCAAGGACTAGCGCTACACACAGATACGCAGTATTTT. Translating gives CASSQGLALHTDTQYF. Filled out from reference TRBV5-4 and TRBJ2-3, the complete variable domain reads ETGVTQSPTHLIKTRGQQVTLRCSSQSGHNTVSWYQQALGQGPQFIFQYYREEENGRGNFPPRFSGLQFPNYSSELNVNALELDDSALYLCASSQGLALHTDTQYFGPGTRLTVL.

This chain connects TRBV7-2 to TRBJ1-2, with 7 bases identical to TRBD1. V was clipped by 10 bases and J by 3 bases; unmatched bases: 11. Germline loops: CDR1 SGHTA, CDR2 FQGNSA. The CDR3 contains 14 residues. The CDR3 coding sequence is TGTGCCACCAGGGGGGTGGAAAACTACTATGGCTACACCTTC. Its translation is CATRGVENYYGYTF.

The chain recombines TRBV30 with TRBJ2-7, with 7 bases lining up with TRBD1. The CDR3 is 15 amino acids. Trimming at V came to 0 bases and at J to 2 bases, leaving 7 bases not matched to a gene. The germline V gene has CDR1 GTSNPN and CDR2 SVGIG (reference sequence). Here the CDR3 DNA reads TGTGCCTGGAGTGTACCCGGGACAGCCACCTACGAGCAGTACTTC. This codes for CAWSVPGTATYEQYF.

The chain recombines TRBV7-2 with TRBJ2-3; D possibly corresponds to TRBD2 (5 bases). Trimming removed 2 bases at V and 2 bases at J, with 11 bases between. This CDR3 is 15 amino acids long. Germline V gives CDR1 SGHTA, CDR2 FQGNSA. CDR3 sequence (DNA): TGTGCCAGCAGCTTATCTTACGGGGACACAGATACGCAGTATTTT. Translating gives CASSLSYGDTDTQYF.

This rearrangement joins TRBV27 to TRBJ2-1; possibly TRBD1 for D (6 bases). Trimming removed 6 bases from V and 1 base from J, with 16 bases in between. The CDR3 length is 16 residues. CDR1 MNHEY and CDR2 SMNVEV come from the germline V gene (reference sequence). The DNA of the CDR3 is TGTGCCAGCAGAGGATGGGGGCTACGTTCCTACAATGAGCAGTTCTTC. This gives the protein CASRGWGLRSYNEQFF.

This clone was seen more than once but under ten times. CDR3 nucleotides: TGTGCCAGCAGCCAATTACTAGGACTAGCGGGGCAAGAGACCCAGTACTTC. It yields the protein CASSQLLGLAGQETQYF. The chain combines TRBV11-1 with TRBJ2-5; 12 bases line up with TRBD2. CDR1 and CDR2 from the germline V gene are SGHAT and FQDESV (reference sequence). With 5 bases clipped from V and 2 bases from J, the junction kept 9 bases outside the gene matches. The CDR3 is made up of 17 amino acids.

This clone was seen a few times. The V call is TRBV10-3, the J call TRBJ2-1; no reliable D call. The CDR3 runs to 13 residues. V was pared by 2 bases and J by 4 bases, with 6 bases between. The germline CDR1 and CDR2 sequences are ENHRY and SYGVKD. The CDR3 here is CAISEGRYNEQFF. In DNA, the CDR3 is TGTGCCATCAGTGAGGGAAGGTACAATGAGCAGTTCTTC.

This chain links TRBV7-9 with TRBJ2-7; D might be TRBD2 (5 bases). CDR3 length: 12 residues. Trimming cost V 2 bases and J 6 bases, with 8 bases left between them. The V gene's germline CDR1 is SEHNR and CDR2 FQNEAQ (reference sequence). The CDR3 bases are TGTGCCAGCAGCTTAAGAGGGTTCGAGCAGTACTTC. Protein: CASSLRGFEQYF.

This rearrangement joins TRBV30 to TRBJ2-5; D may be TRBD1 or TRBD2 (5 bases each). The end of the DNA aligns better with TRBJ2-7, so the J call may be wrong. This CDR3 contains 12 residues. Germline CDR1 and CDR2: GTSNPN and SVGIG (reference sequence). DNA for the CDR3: TGTGCCTGGAGCCCCGGGGCGGACGAGCAGTACTTC. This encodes CAWSPGADEQYF.

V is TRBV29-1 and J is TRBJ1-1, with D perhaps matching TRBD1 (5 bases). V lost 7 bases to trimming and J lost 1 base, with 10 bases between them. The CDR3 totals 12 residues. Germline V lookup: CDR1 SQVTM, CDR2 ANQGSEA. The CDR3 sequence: CSAGHQNTEAFF. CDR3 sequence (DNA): TGCAGCGCCGGACATCAGAACACTGAAGCTTTCTTT.

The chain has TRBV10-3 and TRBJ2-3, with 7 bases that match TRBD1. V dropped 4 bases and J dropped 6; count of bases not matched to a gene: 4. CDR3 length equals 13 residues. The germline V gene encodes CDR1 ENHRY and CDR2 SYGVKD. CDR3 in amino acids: CAISGTGGDTQYF. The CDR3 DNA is TGTGCCATCAGTGGGACAGGTGGGGATACGCAGTATTTT.

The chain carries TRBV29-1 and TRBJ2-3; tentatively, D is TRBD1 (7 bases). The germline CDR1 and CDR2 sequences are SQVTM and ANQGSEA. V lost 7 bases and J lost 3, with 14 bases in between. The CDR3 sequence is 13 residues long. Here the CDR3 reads CSAAGGMTDTQYF. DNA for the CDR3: TGCAGCGCGGCAGGGGGGATGACAGATACGCAGTATTTT.

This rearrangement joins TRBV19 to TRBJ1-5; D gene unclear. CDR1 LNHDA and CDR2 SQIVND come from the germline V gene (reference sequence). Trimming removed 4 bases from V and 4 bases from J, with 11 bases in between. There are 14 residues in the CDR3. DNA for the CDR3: TGTGCCAGTAGTAGGGGAATGGGAAATCAGCCCCAGCATTTT. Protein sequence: CASSRGMGNQPQHF.

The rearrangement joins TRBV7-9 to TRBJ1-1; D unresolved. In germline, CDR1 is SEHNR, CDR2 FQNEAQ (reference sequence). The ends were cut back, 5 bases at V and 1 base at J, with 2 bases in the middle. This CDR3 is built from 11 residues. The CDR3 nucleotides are TGTGCCAGCAGCCAGAACACTGAAGCTTTCTTT. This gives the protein CASSQNTEAFF.

The DNA for the CDR3 is TGTGCCAGCAGCCTGAAAGAGACCCAGTACTTC. As protein: CASSLKETQYF. The chain joins TRBV5-8 to TRBJ2-5, with D hard to call. V was clipped by 4 bases and J by 3 bases, with 4 bases between them. This CDR3 has 11 residues. Germline CDR1 is SGHTS and CDR2 is YDEGEE.

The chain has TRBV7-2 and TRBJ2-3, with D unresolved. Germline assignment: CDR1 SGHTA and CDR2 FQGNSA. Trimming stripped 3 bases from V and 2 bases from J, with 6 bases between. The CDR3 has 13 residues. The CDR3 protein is CASSFIDTDTQYF. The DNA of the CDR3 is TGTGCCAGCAGCTTTATTGACACAGATACGCAGTATTTT.